The following is a T cell receptor (beta chain) sequence with its context. Its antigen specificity is not known. No qualities accompany the bases; no much larger clone lies one base away. The cohort was made up of 650 to 700 healthy bone marrow donors. All cohort members were sampled while nominally healthy, although unrecorded immune exposures were likely present. The donor tested CMV seronegative, placing the donor among the 350 or so seronegative members of the cohort. A peripheral blood sample was collected from each donor, and TCR beta sequencing was performed on peripheral blood mononuclear cells. The Qiagen DNeasy Blood Extraction Kit was used to extract genomic DNA from the blood cell samples. The data are from a study of cytomegalovirus exposure and HLA in healthy donors (dated 2017 in TCRdb). Describing the broader study: In an earlier analysis of roughly 590 of the donors, less than 350 Gb of sequence data and 117 million unique TCR beta sequences from about 190 million T cells were reported. Among the roughly 400 genotyped donors, under 90% belonged to the genetic ancestry cluster associated with self-reported Caucasian donors. Along with the roughly 670-subject first cohort, a separate validation cohort of 120 different subjects was used. Using immunosequencing, the study profiled T cell repertoires from about 610 subjects and related those repertoires to cytomegalovirus serostatus. An early release that covered about 600 HLA-typed donors contained approximately 300 gigabases of sequencing data and around 85 million unique TCR sequences. The study aimed to test whether cataloging public T cell receptors could reveal signatures of past pathogen exposure. Several DR-DQ haplotypes were handled as single units for association and clustering because linkage in the cohort was strong. To decide whether each TCR beta V gene segment behaved as functional or pseudogenic, an earlier analysis of some 580 of the donors relied on high-throughput TCR beta sequencing. HLA typing covered class I and class II loci at four-digit resolution. Typing coverage varied by locus: about 620-640 donors for A, B, C, DRB1 and DQB1; around 560 for DQA1; about 570 for DPA1; approximately 470 for DPB1. Every discovery cohort repertoire had been produced on one sequencing platform. Rather than drawing on any new phenotypic data, the later analysis identified candidate immune exposures from TCR beta sequences and the way those sequences occurred across donors. On average, 235,054 unique TCR beta nucleotide sequences were sequenced per donor among about 400 genotyped donors of the cohort, with roughly 20% of those sequences being non-productive. The study combined high-throughput TCR immunosequencing, statistical association of individual TCRs with disease status, and machine learning to predict cytomegalovirus infection status. A later genetic analysis took genome-wide SNP genotypes for about 55% of the 666 donors and used that subset as a discovery cohort. Donor age, sex, ethnicity and CMV serostatus were compiled together with the repertoire data. To study patterns of TCR occurrence, a later analysis re-analyzed previously published TCR beta repertoires from several hundred donors and added high-resolution HLA genotyping. The research as a whole found: The earlier analysis of nearly 600 of the donors excluded 15 to 20 rarely observed V segments, including chromosome 9 orphons, because counts were too low. A later analysis found that HLA-associated TCR beta chains were more clonally expanded and had lower generation probabilities than equally common non-associated chains. The classifier was reported to diagnose cytomegalovirus status with high specificity and sensitivity in both the original and validation cohorts. According to a later genetic analysis, donors in an Asian-associated ancestry cluster had fewer N-insertions in productive TCRs than the approximately 690-donor mean. A later analysis associated about 17,000 TCR beta sequences with specific HLA alleles at a false discovery rate of 0.05. In vitro tests confirmed that a few of the cytomegalovirus-associated TCR beta chains recognize cytomegalovirus antigens. Because HLA typing was unavailable for some donors at each locus, only the typed subset was used in association tests. A further reported finding was that TCR beta sequences accurately predicted the HLA-A and HLA-B alleles for most subjects in the first cohort. CMV serostatus was the only immune exposure information available for the cohort. An earlier analysis of approximately 500 of the donors showed that most TCR beta V segments appeared in productive rearrangements either about 87% or about 30% of the time, which broadly matched IMGT annotations. Most TCR sequences were observed very rarely across donors, whereas some public TCRs were present in many individuals. Most CMV-associated TCR beta chains appeared to be HLA-restricted in a later analysis, and the HLA associations seemed to be driven largely by CMV exposure. According to a later analysis, TCR association rates differed among HLA loci, with DRB1 alleles showing the most associated TCRs and HLA-C alleles showing the fewest. In the study, some 180 TCR beta chains were listed as associated with cytomegalovirus. The sequencing pipeline was judged likely to have produced a cluster of highly shared sequence variants as a technical artifact. According to a later analysis, parvovirus B19, influenza, CMV and Epstein-Barr virus appeared linked to several top co-occurrence clusters. Presence/absence analyses assumed roughly uniform sequencing depth across donors, an assumption that may not hold. Linkage disequilibrium might explain the correlated functional status among segregating V segments, but an unknown experimental factor could not be ruled out. Only TCR beta chains were sequenced in this cohort, and the absence of alpha or paired-chain data limited detectable features. When HLA alleles, especially DR and DQ, strongly co-occurred, TCR associations were difficult to assign to individual alleles. Because the 87-base-pair reads could not distinguish some IMGT-functional V segments, including TRBV6-2 and TRBV6-3, those segments were excluded. It was suggested by the authors that the approach could potentially be generalized to other disease states and immunological phenotypes. An association between a missense DCLRE1C variant and V-gene and J-gene trimming of TCR beta chains was found in a later genetic analysis and replicated in an independent cohort.

Library generation was performed with the immunoSEQ multiplex PCR assay. For the multiplex PCR, a mixture combining 60 forward primers for TCR Vbeta segments and 13 reverse primers for TCR Jbeta segments was used. The CDR3 region of rearranged TCR beta genes was amplified from genomic DNA with a multiplex PCR assay. The Illumina HiSeq System was used to sequence the amplified TCR beta libraries as 87-base-pair reads. The source study handled its data this way. A later analysis tallied roughly 78 million unique TCR beta chains across the 666 repertoires, and some 10 million of those chains were shared by two or more donors. A nearest-neighbor algorithm error-corrected the raw reads and collapsed the reads into unique sequences, merging closely related sequences to remove PCR and sequencing errors. V, D and J gene segments were assigned by aligning CDR3 sequences to IMGT reference sequences. For a sequence to be retained, a match of at least six nucleotides was required to both a V gene segment and a J gene segment. A rearrangement was called productive if the CDR3 had no stop codons and remained in frame with V and J, and every other rearrangement was called non-productive. CDR3 was defined according to IMGT convention as the region running from the second conserved V-encoded cysteine to the conserved J-encoded phenylalanine. The earlier analysis of approximately 590 of the donors excluded any sequence lacking an unambiguous match to a single V gene segment. An earlier analysis of several hundred of the donors classified V segments as functional when productive rearrangements were above 56.7% and as segregating when the standard deviation between donors was above 5%. To diagnose cytomegalovirus status from the catalog of TCR beta chain sequences, a statistical classification framework was built. In a later analysis, TCR nucleotide sequences were compared against IMGT/GENE-DB human TR gene sequences so that V and J genes could be assigned. Using the TCRdist pipeline, a later analysis assigned CDR3 sequences along with most-parsimonious VDJ recombination scenarios. In a later analysis, every TCR beta chain was defined by the combination of its CDR3 amino acid sequence and its V-gene family, and reads without a unique V-gene family were dropped. A later analysis removed roughly 590 highly shared, low-generation-probability nucleotide sequences to deal with suspected cross-contamination and a sequencing artifact. A later analysis calculated a clonal expansion index for each public chain from normalized within-repertoire ranks of inferred template counts. In a later analysis, generation probabilities were computed with a VDJ recombination model fitted to out-of-frame rearrangements, and the resulting probabilities were checked against IGoR. In a later analysis, TCR-TCR, TCR-HLA and TCR-CMV co-occurrence was scored with hypergeometric tests, and a repertoire-size bias correction was applied to TCR pairs. To estimate false discovery rates, a later analysis permuted the HLA or CMV assignments 20 times. A later analysis grouped co-occurring TCRs with DBSCAN, adding TCRdist sequence similarity when clustering within HLA-allele-positive subsets. Repertoires with fewer than 30,000 or more than 120,000 public chains, plus five repertoires with anomalous nucleotide sharing, were excluded from co-occurrence clustering. Sourced from immuneACCESS, this table was stored by TCRdb with only in-frame sequences that have V and J called. A share of the clones is absent; for the studies checked, an unresolved V gene accounts for under half, and the remainder has no known explanation. Clonal size and the V and J genes are those of that table, whereas D and trimming came from the DNA. This sample comprises around 150,000 clones, approximately 76% of them detected only once. The biggest ten clones account for approximately 2% of the sample.

CDR1 and CDR2 (GTSNPN, SVGIG) derive from the germline V gene (reference sequence). There are 14 amino acids in the CDR3, from cysteine to phenylalanine inclusive. Only the CDR3 region is kept as DNA, spanning 42 bases read in frame from base 1. Germline trimming amounts to 2 bases on V and 6 bases on J, with 9 as the count of junction bases outside the gene matches. Sequenced: PBMCs. The rearranged segments are TRBV30 and TRBJ1-2; 7 central nucleotides agree with TRBD1. This TCR was sampled from a female donor in good health and CMV-seronegative. Here is the DNA: TGTGCCTGGAGTCCACAGGGGTTTAGGGATGGCTACACCTTC. Its product reads: CAWSPQGFRDGYTF.